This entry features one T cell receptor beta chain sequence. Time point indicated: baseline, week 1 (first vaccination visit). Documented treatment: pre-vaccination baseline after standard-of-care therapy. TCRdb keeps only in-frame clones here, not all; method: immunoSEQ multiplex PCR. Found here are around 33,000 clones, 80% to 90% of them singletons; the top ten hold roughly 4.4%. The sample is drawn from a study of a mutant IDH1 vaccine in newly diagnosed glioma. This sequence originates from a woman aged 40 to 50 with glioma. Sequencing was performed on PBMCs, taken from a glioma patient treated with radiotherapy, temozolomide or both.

For the CDR3, the DNA is TGTGCCAGCAGACGCGACGGAAAGGGGGCCAATCAGCCCCAGCATTTT. It yields the protein CASRRDGKGANQPQHF. V usage is TRBV2 and J usage is TRBJ1-5; 7 nucleotides match TRBD1. Trimming at V came to 6 bases and at J to 3 bases, leaving 11 bases not matched to a gene. Germline CDR1 reads SNHLY; CDR2 reads FYNNEI. The CDR3 runs 16 residues.